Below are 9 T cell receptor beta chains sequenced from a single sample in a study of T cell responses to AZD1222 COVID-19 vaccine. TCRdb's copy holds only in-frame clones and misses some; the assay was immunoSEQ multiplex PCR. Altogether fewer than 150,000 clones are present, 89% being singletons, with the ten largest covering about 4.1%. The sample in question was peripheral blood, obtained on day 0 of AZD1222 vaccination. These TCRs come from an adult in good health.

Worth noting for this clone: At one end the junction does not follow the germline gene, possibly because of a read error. The CDR3 reads CASSVDSNSYEQYF. The CDR3 coding sequence is TGTGCCAGTAGTGTAGACAGTAACTCCTACGAGCAGTACTTC. The genes are TRBV19 and TRBJ2-7, with D possibly matching TRBD1 (5 bases). This CDR3 region has 14 residues. The germline CDR1 and CDR2 sequences are LNHDA and SQIVND (reference sequence).

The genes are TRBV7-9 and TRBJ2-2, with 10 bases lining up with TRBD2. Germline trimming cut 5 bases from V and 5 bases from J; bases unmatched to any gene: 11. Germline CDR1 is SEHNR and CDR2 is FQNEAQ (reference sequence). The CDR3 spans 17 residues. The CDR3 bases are TGTGCCAGCAGCAAACGAAGCGGGACTAGCGATACCGGGGAGCTGTTTTTT. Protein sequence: CASSKRSGTSDTGELFF. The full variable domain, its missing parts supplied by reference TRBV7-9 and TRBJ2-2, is DTGVSQNPRHKITKRGQNVTFRCDPISEHNRLYWYRQTLGQGPEFLTYFQNEAQLEKSRLLSDRFSAERPKGSFSTLEIQRTEQGDSAMYLCASSKRSGTSDTGELFFGEGSRLTVL.

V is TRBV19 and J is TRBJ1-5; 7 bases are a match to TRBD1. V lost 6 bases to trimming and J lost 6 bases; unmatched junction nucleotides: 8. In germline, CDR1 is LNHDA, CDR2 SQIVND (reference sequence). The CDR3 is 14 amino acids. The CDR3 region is CASSETGLGQPQHF. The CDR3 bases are TGTGCCAGTAGCGAGACAGGGTTGGGTCAGCCCCAGCATTTT.

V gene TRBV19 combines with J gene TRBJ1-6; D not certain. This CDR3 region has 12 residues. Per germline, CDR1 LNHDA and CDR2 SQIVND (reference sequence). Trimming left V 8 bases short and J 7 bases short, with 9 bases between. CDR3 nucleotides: TGTGCCAGTTCCGGGTTAAATTCACCCCTCCACTTT. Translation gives CASSGLNSPLHF.

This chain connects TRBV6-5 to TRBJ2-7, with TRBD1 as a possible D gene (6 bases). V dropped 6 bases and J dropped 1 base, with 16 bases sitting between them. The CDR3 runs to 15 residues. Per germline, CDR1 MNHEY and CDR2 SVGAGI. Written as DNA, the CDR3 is TGTGCCAGCAGGACCCACGGGACACCTTCCTACGAGCAGTACTTC. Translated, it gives CASRTHGTPSYEQYF.

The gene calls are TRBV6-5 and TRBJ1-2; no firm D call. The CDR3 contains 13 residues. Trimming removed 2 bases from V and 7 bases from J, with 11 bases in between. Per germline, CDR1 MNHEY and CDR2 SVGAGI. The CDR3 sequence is CASSYEAGGGYTF. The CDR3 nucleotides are TGTGCCAGCAGTTACGAGGCAGGTGGTGGCTACACCTTC.

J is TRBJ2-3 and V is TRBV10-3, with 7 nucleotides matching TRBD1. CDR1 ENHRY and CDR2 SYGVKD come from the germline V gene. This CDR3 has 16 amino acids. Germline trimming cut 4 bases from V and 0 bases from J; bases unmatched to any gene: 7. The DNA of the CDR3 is TGTGCCATCAGTGGGACGACAGGGCCTAGCACAGATACGCAGTATTTT. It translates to CAISGTTGPSTDTQYF.

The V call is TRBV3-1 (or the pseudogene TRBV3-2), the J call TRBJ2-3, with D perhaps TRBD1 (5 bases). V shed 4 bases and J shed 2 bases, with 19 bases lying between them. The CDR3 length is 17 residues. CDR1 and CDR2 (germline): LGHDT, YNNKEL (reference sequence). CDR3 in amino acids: CASSPSVGQPTTDTQYF. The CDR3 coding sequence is TGTGCCAGCAGCCCCTCCGTGGGGCAACCTACCACAGATACGCAGTATTTT.

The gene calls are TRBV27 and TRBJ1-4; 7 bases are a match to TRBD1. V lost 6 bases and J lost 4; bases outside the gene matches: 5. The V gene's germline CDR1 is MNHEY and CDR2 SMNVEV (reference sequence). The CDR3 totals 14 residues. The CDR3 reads CASSSDRFNEKLFF. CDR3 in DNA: TGTGCCAGCAGCTCGGACAGGTTTAATGAAAAACTGTTTTTT.